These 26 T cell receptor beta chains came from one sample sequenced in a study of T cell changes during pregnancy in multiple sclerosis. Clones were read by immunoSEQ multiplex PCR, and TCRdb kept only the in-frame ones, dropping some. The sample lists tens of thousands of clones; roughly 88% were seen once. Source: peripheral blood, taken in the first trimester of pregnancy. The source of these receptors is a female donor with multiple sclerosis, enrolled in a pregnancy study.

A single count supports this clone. DNA for the CDR3: TGTGCCTGGGGTGGGGCGACGGGGGAGACCCAGTACTTC. Translated, it gives CAWGGATGETQYF. The chain uses TRBV30 and TRBJ2-5, with D perhaps assigned TRBD1 or TRBD2 (5 bases each). Per the germline V gene, CDR1 is GTSNPN and CDR2 is SVGIG (reference sequence). V lost 5 bases to trimming and J lost 5 bases, with 15 bases between them. The CDR3 sequence is 13 residues long.

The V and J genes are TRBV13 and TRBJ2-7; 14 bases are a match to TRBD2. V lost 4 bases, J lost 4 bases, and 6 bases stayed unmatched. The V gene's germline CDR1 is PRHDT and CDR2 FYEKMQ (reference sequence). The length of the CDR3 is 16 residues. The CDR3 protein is CASSSGTSGSWYEQYF. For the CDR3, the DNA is TGTGCCAGCAGCTCCGGGACTAGCGGGAGTTGGTACGAGCAGTACTTC.

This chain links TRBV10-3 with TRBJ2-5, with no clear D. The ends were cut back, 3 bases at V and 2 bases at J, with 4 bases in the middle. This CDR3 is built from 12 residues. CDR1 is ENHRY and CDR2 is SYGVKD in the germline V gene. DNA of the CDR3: TGTGCCATCAGTGAACAGCAAGAGACCCAGTACTTC. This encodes CAISEQQETQYF.

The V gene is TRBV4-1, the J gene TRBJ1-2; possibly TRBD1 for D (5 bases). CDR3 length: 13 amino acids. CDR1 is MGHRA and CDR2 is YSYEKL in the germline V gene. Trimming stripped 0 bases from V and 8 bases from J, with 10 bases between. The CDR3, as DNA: TGCGCCAGCAGCCAAGATTCAGGGTACGGCTACACCTTC. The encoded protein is CASSQDSGYGYTF.

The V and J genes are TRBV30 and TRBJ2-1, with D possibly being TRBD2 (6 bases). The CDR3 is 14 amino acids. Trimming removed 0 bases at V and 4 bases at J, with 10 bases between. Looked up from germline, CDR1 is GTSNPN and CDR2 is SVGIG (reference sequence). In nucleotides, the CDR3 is TGTGCCTGGAGTGTTTCGGGGGTTTACAATGAGCAGTTCTTC. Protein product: CAWSVSGVYNEQFF. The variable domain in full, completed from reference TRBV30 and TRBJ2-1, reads SQTIHQWPATLVQPVGSPLSLECTVEGTSNPNLYWYRQAAGRGLQLLFYSVGIGQISSEVPQNLSASRPQDRQFILSSKKLLLSDSGFYLCAWSVSGVYNEQFFGPGTRLTVL.

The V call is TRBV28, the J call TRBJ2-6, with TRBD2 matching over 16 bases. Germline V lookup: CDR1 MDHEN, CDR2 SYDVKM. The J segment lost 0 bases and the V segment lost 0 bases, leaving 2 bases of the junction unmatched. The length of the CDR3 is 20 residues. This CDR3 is CASSLWGTSGRASGANVLTF. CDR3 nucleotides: TGTGCCAGCAGTTTATGGGGGACTAGCGGGAGGGCCTCTGGGGCCAACGTCCTGACTTTC.

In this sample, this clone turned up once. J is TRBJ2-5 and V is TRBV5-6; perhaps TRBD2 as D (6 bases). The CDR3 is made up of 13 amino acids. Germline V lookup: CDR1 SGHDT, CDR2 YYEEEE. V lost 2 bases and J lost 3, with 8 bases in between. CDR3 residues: CASSFGGEETQYF. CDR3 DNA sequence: TGTGCCAGCAGCTTCGGGGGAGAAGAGACCCAGTACTTC. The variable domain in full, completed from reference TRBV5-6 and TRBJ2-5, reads DAGVTQSPTHLIKTRGQQVTLRCSPKSGHDTVSWYQQALGQGPQFIFQYYEEEERQRGNFPDRFSGHQFPNYSSELNVNALLLGDSALYLCASSFGGEETQYFGPGTRLLVL.

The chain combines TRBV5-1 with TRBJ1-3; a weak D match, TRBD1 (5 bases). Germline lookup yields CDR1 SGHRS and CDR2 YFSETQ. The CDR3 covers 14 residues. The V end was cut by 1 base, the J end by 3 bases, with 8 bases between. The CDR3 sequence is CASSLSGFGNTIYF. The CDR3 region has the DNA TGCGCCAGCAGCTTGTCAGGGTTTGGAAACACCATATATTTT.

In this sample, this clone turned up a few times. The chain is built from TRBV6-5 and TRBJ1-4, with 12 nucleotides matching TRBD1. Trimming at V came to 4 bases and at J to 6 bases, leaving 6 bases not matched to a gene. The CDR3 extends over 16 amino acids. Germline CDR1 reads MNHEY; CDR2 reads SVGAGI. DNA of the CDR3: TGTGCCAGCAGTTCCGGGACAGGGGGCTTGGATGAAAAACTGTTTTTT. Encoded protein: CASSSGTGGLDEKLFF.

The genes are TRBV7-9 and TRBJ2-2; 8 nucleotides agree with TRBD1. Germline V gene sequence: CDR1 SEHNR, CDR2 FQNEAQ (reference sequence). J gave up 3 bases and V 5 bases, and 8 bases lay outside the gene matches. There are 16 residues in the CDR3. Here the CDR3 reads CASSTRTGYDTGELFF. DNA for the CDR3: TGTGCCAGCAGCACGAGGACAGGGTATGACACCGGGGAGCTGTTTTTT.

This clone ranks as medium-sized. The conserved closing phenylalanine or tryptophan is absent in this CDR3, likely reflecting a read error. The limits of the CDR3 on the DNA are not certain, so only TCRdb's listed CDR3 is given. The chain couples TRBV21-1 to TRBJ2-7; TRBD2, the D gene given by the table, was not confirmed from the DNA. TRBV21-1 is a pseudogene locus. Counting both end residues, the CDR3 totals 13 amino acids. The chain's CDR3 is CASLSGLLVRAGE.

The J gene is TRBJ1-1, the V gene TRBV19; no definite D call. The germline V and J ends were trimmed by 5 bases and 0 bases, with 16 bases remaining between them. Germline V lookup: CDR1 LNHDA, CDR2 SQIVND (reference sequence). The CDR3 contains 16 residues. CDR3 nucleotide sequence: TGTGCCAGTAGTCAGTGGAACGGCGGGATGAACACTGAAGCTTTCTTT. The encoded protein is CASSQWNGGMNTEAFF.

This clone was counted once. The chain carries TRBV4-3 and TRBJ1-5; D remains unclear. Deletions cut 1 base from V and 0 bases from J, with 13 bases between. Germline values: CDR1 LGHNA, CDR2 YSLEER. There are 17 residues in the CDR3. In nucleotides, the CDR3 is TGCGCCAGCAGCCAAGTATGGGCTCCTTATAGCAATCAGCCCCAGCATTTT. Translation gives CASSQVWAPYSNQPQHF.

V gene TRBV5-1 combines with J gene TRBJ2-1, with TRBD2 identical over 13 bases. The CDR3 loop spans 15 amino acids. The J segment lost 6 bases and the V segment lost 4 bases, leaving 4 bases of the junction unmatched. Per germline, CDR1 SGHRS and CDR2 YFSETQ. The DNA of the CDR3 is TGCGCCAGCAGCCCGGGGACTAGCGGGACCAATGAGCAGTTCTTC. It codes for CASSPGTSGTNEQFF.

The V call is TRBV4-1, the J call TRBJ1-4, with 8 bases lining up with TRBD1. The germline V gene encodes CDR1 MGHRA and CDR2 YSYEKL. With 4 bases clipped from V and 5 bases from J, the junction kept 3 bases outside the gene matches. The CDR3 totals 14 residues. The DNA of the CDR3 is TGCGCCAGCAGCCGAACAGGGGGAAATGAAAAACTGTTTTTT. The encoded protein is CASSRTGGNEKLFF.

The DNA for the CDR3 is TGTGCCAGCAGCCAAGGAGGGACTAGCGGGAAACCAGATACGCAGTATTTT. Its translation: CASSQGGTSGKPDTQYF. The chain combines TRBV5-4 with TRBJ2-3; 13 nucleotides line up with TRBD2. This CDR3 has 17 amino acids. The V segment lost 4 bases and the J segment 4 bases; nucleotides outside the gene matches: 9. The germline V gene encodes CDR1 SGHNT and CDR2 YYREEE (reference sequence). Filled out from reference TRBV5-4 and TRBJ2-3, the complete variable domain reads ETGVTQSPTHLIKTRGQQVTLRCSSQSGHNTVSWYQQALGQGPQFIFQYYREEENGRGNFPPRFSGLQFPNYSSELNVNALELDDSALYLCASSQGGTSGKPDTQYFGPGTRLTVL.

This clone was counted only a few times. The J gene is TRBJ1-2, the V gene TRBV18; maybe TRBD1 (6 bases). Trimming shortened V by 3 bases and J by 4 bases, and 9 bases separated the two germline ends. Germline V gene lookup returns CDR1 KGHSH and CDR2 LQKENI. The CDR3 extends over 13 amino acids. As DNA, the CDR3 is TGTGCCAGCTCACCCGACAGGAGCTATGGCTACACCTTC. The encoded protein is CASSPDRSYGYTF.

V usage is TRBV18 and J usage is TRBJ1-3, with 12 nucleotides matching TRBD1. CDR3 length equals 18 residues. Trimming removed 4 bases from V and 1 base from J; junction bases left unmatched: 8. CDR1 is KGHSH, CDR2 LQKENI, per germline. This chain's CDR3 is CASSLYGTGGSSGNTIYF. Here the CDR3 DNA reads TGTGCCAGCTCACTCTACGGGACAGGGGGCTCGTCTGGAAACACCATATATTTT.

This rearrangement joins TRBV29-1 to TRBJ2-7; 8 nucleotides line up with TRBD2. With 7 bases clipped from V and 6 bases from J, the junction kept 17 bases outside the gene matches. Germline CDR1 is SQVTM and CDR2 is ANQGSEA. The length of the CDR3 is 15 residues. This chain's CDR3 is CSAYGVVAGYAEQYF. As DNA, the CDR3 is TGCAGCGCATATGGGGTGGTAGCGGGATACGCCGAGCAGTACTTC.

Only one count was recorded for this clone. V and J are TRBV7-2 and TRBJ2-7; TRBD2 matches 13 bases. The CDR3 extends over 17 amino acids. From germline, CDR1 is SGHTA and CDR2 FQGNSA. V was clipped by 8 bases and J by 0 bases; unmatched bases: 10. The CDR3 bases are TGTGCCAGCGTCCTCGGACTAGCGGGAGCGAACTCCTACGAGCAGTACTTC. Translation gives CASVLGLAGANSYEQYF.

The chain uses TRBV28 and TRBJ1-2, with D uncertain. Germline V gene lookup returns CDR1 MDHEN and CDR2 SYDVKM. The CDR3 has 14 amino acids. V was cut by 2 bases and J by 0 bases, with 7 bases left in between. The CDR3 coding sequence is TGTGCCAGCAGTTTAACCGGGTCTAACTATGGCTACACCTTC. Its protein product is CASSLTGSNYGYTF.

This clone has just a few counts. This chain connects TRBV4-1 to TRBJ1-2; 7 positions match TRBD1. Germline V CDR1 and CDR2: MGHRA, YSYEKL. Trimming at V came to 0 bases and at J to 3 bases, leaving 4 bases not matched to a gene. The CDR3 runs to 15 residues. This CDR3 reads CASSQDPGTDYGYTF. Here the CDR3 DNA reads TGCGCCAGCAGCCAAGATCCGGGGACAGACTATGGCTACACCTTC.

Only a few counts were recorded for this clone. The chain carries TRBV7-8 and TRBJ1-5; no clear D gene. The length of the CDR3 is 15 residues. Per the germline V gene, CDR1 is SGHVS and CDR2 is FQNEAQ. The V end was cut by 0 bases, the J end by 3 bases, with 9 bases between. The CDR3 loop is CASSLASGDNQPQHF. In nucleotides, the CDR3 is TGTGCCAGCAGCTTAGCTAGCGGGGACAATCAGCCCCAGCATTTT.

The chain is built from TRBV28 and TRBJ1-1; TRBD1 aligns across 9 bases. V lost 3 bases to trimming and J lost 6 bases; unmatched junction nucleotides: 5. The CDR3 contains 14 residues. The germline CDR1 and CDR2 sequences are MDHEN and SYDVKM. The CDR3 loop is CASSLPGTGSEAFF. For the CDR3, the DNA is TGTGCCAGCAGTTTGCCCGGGACAGGGTCTGAAGCTTTCTTT.

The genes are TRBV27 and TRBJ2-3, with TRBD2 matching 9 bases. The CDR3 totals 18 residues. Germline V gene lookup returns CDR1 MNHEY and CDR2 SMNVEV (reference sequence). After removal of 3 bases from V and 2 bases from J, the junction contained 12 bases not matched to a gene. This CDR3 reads CASSLLGGRARITDTQYF. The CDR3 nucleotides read TGTGCCAGCAGTTTGTTGGGCGGGAGGGCCCGTATCACAGATACGCAGTATTTT.

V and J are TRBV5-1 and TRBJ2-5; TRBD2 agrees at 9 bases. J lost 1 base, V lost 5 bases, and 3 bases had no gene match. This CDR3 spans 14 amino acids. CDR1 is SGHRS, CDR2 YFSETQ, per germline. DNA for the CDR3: TGCGCCAGCAGTAGCGGGAGAGCCCAAGAGACCCAGTACTTC. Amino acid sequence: CASSSGRAQETQYF.